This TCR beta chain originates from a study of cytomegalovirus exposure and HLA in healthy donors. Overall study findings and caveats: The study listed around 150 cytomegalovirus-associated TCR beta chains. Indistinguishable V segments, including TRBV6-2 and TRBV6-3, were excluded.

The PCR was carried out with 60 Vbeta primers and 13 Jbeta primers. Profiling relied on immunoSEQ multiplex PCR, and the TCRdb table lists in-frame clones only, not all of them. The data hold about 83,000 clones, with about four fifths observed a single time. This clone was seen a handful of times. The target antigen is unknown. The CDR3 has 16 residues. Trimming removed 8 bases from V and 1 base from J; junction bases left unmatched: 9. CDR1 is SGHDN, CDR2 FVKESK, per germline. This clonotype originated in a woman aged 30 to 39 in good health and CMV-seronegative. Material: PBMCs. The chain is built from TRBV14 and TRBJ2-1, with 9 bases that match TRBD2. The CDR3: CASEKGSGSSYNEQFF. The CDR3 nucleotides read TGTGCCAGCGAGAAAGGTAGCGGGAGTTCCTACAATGAGCAGTTCTTC. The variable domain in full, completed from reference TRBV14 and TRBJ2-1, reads EAGVTQFPSHSVIEKGQTVTLRCDPISGHDNLYWYRRVMGKEIKFLLHFVKESKQDESGMPNNRFLAERTGGTYSTLKVQPAELEDSGVYFCASEKGSGSSYNEQFFGPGTRLTVL.